The 29 T cell receptor beta chains given below trace back to one sample, sequenced in a study of Ad26.COV2.S vaccination and SARS-CoV-2 variants. This table comes from immunoSEQ multiplex PCR, and its TCRdb copy is limited to in-frame clones, with some not included. Among around 300,000 clones listed, roughly 90% were seen once. Treatment: roughly 18 received Ad26.COV2.S at low or high dose, single or two shots; roughly 5 received placebo; per-sample allocation not given. After the first vaccine or placebo injection, samples were drawn on day 63. Sequences were derived from peripheral blood, sampled in a trial of Ad26.COV2.S vaccine versus placebo. The receptors shown here come from a person between 18 and 65 years old who received the Ad26.COV2.S COVID-19 vaccine or a placebo.

The genes are TRBV4-1 and TRBJ2-2; 7 nucleotides line up with TRBD1. Trimming cost V 5 bases and J 7 bases; bases outside gene matches: 13. Germline-derived CDR1 and CDR2 are MGHRA and YSYEKL. The CDR3 has 16 residues. The CDR3 DNA sequence: TGCGCCAGCAGCGTCGCGACAGGGAAGTACAACGGGGAGCTGTTTTTT. Translated: CASSVATGKYNGELFF.

The chain uses TRBV9 and TRBJ1-4, with 7 bases matching TRBD1. The trim removed 7 bases at V and 8 bases at J, leaving 14 bases unmatched. Germline CDR1 reads SGDLS; CDR2 reads YYNGEE. This CDR3 has 15 amino acids. CDR3 sequence reads: CASPGGAGGQEKLFF. In DNA form, the CDR3 reads TGTGCCAGCCCCGGGGGGGCAGGGGGTCAAGAAAAACTGTTTTTT.

V and J are TRBV5-1 and TRBJ1-6; tentative D call: TRBD1 (5 bases). The CDR3 is 16 residues long. Germline V lookup: CDR1 SGHRS, CDR2 YFSETQ. V was trimmed by 1 base and J by 7 bases, leaving 15 bases between them. CDR3 sequence reads: CASSLKGVGENSPLHF. Written as DNA, the CDR3 is TGCGCCAGCAGCTTGAAAGGGGTAGGTGAAAATTCACCCCTCCACTTT.

CDR3 nucleotide sequence: TGTGCCAGCAGTTACTCGCAGCAGAATGAAGCTTTCTTT. Translation gives CASSYSQQNEAFF. V and J are TRBV6-5 and TRBJ1-1; D unresolved. From germline, CDR1 is MNHEY and CDR2 SVGAGI. Trimming cost V 0 bases and J 7 bases, with 9 bases left between them. CDR3 length: 13 amino acids.

This chain's CDR3 is CASSEGWTDYNEQFF. CDR3 nucleotides: TGTGCCAGCAGTGAAGGTTGGACGGACTACAATGAGCAGTTCTTC. V gene TRBV2 combines with J gene TRBJ2-1, with D hard to call. The CDR3 is made up of 15 amino acids. CDR1 and CDR2 (germline): SNHLY, FYNNEI. The V gene lost 1 base and the J gene lost 3 bases, with 10 bases spanning the gap.

This clone has more than one count but fewer than ten. The rearrangement uses TRBV18 and TRBJ1-5, with TRBD1 as a possible D gene (6 bases). V lost 8 bases to trimming and J lost 1 base, with 24 bases between them. CDR3 size: 18 residues. The germline gives CDR1 KGHSH, CDR2 LQKENI. CDR3 amino acids: CASRERGPGRGSNQPQHF. The CDR3 region has the DNA TGTGCCAGCCGGGAGCGGGGGCCAGGTCGTGGAAGCAATCAGCCCCAGCATTTT.

The genes are TRBV5-5 and TRBJ1-5; no reliable D call. Germline V gives CDR1 SGHKS, CDR2 YYEKEE (reference sequence). This CDR3 spans 14 amino acids. V shed 0 bases and J shed 1 base, with 5 bases lying between them. CDR3 loop: CASSLEGSNQPQHF. The CDR3 DNA is TGTGCCAGCAGCTTGGAGGGAAGCAATCAGCCCCAGCATTTT.

The gene calls are TRBV3-1 (or the pseudogene TRBV3-2) and TRBJ2-2, with D possibly being TRBD2 (5 bases). CDR3 length equals 16 residues. The germline CDR1 and CDR2 sequences are LGHDT and YNNKEL (reference sequence). The germline V and J ends were trimmed by 0 bases and 4 bases, with 12 bases remaining between them. CDR3 protein: CASSQEYLAGTGELFF. The CDR3 bases are TGTGCCAGCAGCCAAGAGTACCTAGCCGGCACCGGGGAGCTGTTTTTT.

V usage is TRBV2 and J usage is TRBJ1-5, with D maybe TRBD1 (5 bases). CDR1 SNHLY and CDR2 FYNNEI come from the germline V gene. The CDR3 length is 13 residues. V was pared by 2 bases and J by 9 bases, with 11 bases between. The CDR3 spells CASSENRPGPQHF. The DNA of the CDR3 is TGTGCCAGCAGTGAAAACAGGCCCGGGCCCCAGCATTTT.

The J gene is TRBJ2-3, the V gene TRBV28; 7 nucleotides line up with TRBD2. The CDR3 is 14 residues long. Germline loops: CDR1 MDHEN, CDR2 SYDVKM. V was pared by 6 bases and J by 5 bases, with 8 bases of the junction left unmatched. The CDR3 nucleotides read TGTGCCAGCAGGGGGGGGGTGGTCGAAGATACGCAGTATTTT. Amino acid sequence: CASRGGVVEDTQYF.

The sample holds one count of this clone. The rearrangement uses TRBV9 and TRBJ1-6, with 7 bases fitting TRBD1. The CDR3 runs 15 residues. The germline gives CDR1 SGDLS, CDR2 YYNGEE. Trimming took 2 bases from V and 6 from J; bases not matched to a gene: 5. The CDR3 DNA sequence: TGTGCCAGCAGCGTCCTGGGACAGCTTAATTCACCCCTCCACTTT. Protein: CASSVLGQLNSPLHF.

CDR3 coding DNA: TGTGCCAGTACTTCCCCGGACAGGGGGTGGAACTATGGCTACACCTTC. Protein sequence: CASTSPDRGWNYGYTF. V and J are TRBV19 and TRBJ1-2; the match to TRBD1 covers 10 bases. The CDR3 is 16 amino acids. Looked up from germline, CDR1 is LNHDA and CDR2 is SQIVND (reference sequence). After removal of 7 bases from V and 2 bases from J, the junction contained 10 bases not matched to a gene.

The V call is TRBV7-3, the J call TRBJ2-7; no clear D gene. The V end lost 7 bases, the J end lost 5 bases, and 18 bases lay between the germline ends. Germline CDR1 SGHTA, CDR2 FQGTGA. This CDR3 is 14 amino acids long. CDR3 loop: CASTRPCSLNEQYV. The CDR3 DNA reads as TGTGCCAGCACCCGACCTTGCAGTCTAAACGAGCAGTACGTC.

This clone has just one count. The chain employs TRBV29-1 and TRBJ2-2, with 7 bases identical to TRBD1. The CDR3 covers 13 residues. Germline V lookup: CDR1 SQVTM, CDR2 ANQGSEA. CDR3 region: CSYRGSNTGELFF. The CDR3 bases are TGCAGTTACAGGGGATCGAACACCGGGGAGCTGTTTTTT.

V is TRBV27 and J is TRBJ1-1; the D is unclear. Germline V gene lookup returns CDR1 MNHEY and CDR2 SMNVEV (reference sequence). V dropped 4 bases and J dropped 5 bases, with 11 bases sitting between them. The CDR3 length is 13 residues. The CDR3 DNA reads as TGTGCCAGCAGTTCCATCGATGAGACTGAAGCTTTCTTT. Its translation is CASSSIDETEAFF.

The chain links TRBV15 to TRBJ2-1, with 10 bases aligning to TRBD2. Looked up from germline, CDR1 is LNHNV and CDR2 is YYDKDF (reference sequence). V lost 5 bases to trimming and J lost 16 bases; unmatched junction nucleotides: 11. The CDR3 extends over 13 amino acids. In DNA form, the CDR3 reads TGTGCCACCAGCTCAAGTCGGACTAGCGGAGTTTTCTTC. Protein product: CATSSSRTSGVFF.

The chain links TRBV10-1 to TRBJ1-1; D unclear. The CDR3 has 12 residues. In germline, CDR1 is WNHNN, CDR2 SYGVQD (reference sequence). Deletions cut 3 bases from V and 8 bases from J, with 10 bases between. The CDR3 protein is CASSDPRGEAFF. The CDR3 DNA reads as TGCGCCAGCAGTGACCCCCGTGGAGAAGCTTTCTTT.

The chain recombines TRBV12-3 or TRBV12-4 with TRBJ2-5; D remains ambiguous. V was pared by 3 bases and J by 4 bases, with 6 bases between. The CDR3 extends over 12 amino acids. DNA for the CDR3: TGTGCCAGCAGTTTGGCTACAGAGACCCAGTACTTC. This sequence encodes CASSLATETQYF.

The chain combines TRBV27 with TRBJ2-5; perhaps D is TRBD1 or TRBD2 (5 bases each). This CDR3 is built from 14 residues. V lost 2 bases and J 5 bases, leaving 12 bases between the germline ends. The germline V gene has CDR1 MNHEY and CDR2 SMNVEV (reference sequence). CDR3 nucleotides: TGTGCCAGCAGTTTACGGGATGGGGCGGAGACCCAGTACTTC. It specifies CASSLRDGAETQYF.

V is TRBV24-1 and J is TRBJ2-7; D is unclear. There are 13 residues in the CDR3. The germline V gene encodes CDR1 KGHDR and CDR2 SFDVKD. The ends were cut back, 5 bases at V and 5 bases at J, with 12 bases in the middle. CDR3 sequence (DNA): TGTGCCACCAGTGGTCCCATTCTGAACGAGCAGTACTTC. It codes for CATSGPILNEQYF.

This clone has just a few counts. This chain connects TRBV7-3 to TRBJ2-2; possibly TRBD1 or TRBD2 for D (5 bases each). From germline, CDR1 is SGHTA and CDR2 FQGTGA. V dropped 2 bases and J dropped 4 bases, with 11 bases sitting between them. The CDR3 sequence is 15 residues long. This CDR3 is CASSLGGPRTGELFF. DNA for the CDR3: TGTGCCAGCAGCTTAGGGGGACCGCGCACCGGGGAGCTGTTTTTT. The full variable domain, with the rest looked up from reference TRBV7-3 and TRBJ2-2, is GAGVSQTPSNKVTEKGKYVELRCDPISGHTALYWYRQSLGQGPEFLIYFQGTGAADDSGLPNDRFFAVRPEGSVSTLKIQRTERGDSAVYLCASSLGGPRTGELFFGEGSRLTVL.

CDR3 sequence (DNA): TGCGCCAGCCGAAGAGGGGGCTCAGACACAGATACGCAGTATTTT. Its translation: CASRRGGSDTDTQYF. This chain joins TRBV5-1 and TRBJ2-3; 7 positions agree with TRBD1. The CDR3 extends over 15 amino acids. Germline lookup yields CDR1 SGHRS and CDR2 YFSETQ. V was clipped by 7 bases and J by 2 bases; unmatched bases: 10.

The chain uses TRBV5-5 and TRBJ2-7; D remains ambiguous. The ends were cut back, 1 base at V and 4 bases at J, with 15 bases in the middle. Germline V gives CDR1 SGHKS, CDR2 YYEKEE (reference sequence). There are 15 residues in the CDR3. The CDR3 DNA sequence: TGTGCCAGCAGCTTGATGGTGTTTATGGGGTACGAGCAGTACTTC. Amino acids: CASSLMVFMGYEQYF.

As concerns this clone: The same CDR3 is also encoded by other DNA sequences in this sample. The chain couples TRBV12-3 or TRBV12-4 to TRBJ2-2; D uncertain. Trimming shortened V by 5 bases and J by 2 bases, and 3 bases separated the two germline ends. The CDR3 is 12 amino acids. This chain's CDR3 is CASSQNTGELFF. CDR3 sequence (DNA): TGTGCCAGCAGTCAAAACACCGGGGAGCTGTTTTTT.

The CDR3 here is CASRLEASSYEQYV. CDR3 in DNA: TGTGCAAGTCGCTTAGAGGCTAGCTCCTACGAGCAGTACGTC. J is TRBJ2-7 and V is TRBV12-2; no check of the table's D call, TRBD2, against the DNA was made. TRBV12-2 is shown as a pseudogene. This CDR3 has 14 amino acids.

This chain uses TRBV6-5 with TRBJ2-4, with 7 bases lining up with TRBD2. This CDR3 has 16 residues. J was trimmed by 0 bases and V by 4 bases; bases with no gene match: 6. CDR1 MNHEY and CDR2 SVGAGI come from the germline V gene. In DNA form, the CDR3 reads TGTGCCAGCAGTTCTACGACTAGCAGAGCCAAAAACATTCAGTACTTC. This gives the protein CASSSTTSRAKNIQYF.

This clone was observed a handful of times. V gene TRBV6-1 combines with J gene TRBJ2-4; D may be TRBD1 (6 bases). Germline lookup yields CDR1 MNHNS and CDR2 SASEGT. V gave up 4 bases and J gave up 0 bases, with 13 bases separating them. The CDR3 is made up of 16 amino acids. The CDR3 is CASSGSLQGAKNIQYF. The CDR3 DNA sequence: TGTGCCAGCAGTGGTTCATTACAGGGAGCCAAAAACATTCAGTACTTC.

This rearrangement joins TRBV29-1 to TRBJ1-2; possibly TRBD1 for D (5 bases). Trimming took 1 base from V and 8 from J, leaving 14 bases between them. The CDR3 has 13 residues. From germline, CDR1 is SQVTM and CDR2 ANQGSEA. CDR3 nucleotides: TGCAGCGTTGAAGTATTGCAGGGAGGAGGCTACACCTTC. This codes for CSVEVLQGGGYTF.

The V call is TRBV18, the J call TRBJ1-1, with D perhaps TRBD1 (5 bases). Trimming pared 2 bases from V and 0 bases from J, leaving 19 bases between. Per germline, CDR1 KGHSH and CDR2 LQKENI. This CDR3 contains 18 residues. CDR3 loop: CASSPRNWGTAMNTEAFF. CDR3 coding DNA: TGTGCCAGCTCACCAAGAAATTGGGGGACGGCAATGAACACTGAAGCTTTCTTT.